The 14 T cell receptor beta chains in this list originate from one sample, sequenced in a study of blood T cell repertoires in COVID-19. Sequenced by immunoSEQ multiplex PCR; TCRdb stores in-frame clones only, minus some. This table has approximately 41,000 clones, about nine tenths appearing once. Source material: peripheral blood. The receptors come from a man aged 45 to 65 with active COVID-19.

The chain links TRBV7-2 to TRBJ2-6; D is possibly TRBD1 (6 bases). V lost 5 bases, J lost 3 bases, and 14 bases lay in between. This CDR3 has 16 amino acids. Germline V gene sequence: CDR1 SGHTA, CDR2 FQGNSA. CDR3 in amino acids: CASSTQTGSGANVLTF. The CDR3 coding sequence is TGTGCCAGCAGCACTCAAACAGGGAGTGGGGCCAACGTCCTGACTTTC.

V and J are TRBV3-1 (or the pseudogene TRBV3-2) and TRBJ1-5; perhaps TRBD1 as D (5 bases). Trimming left V 1 base short and J 0 bases short, with 10 bases between. The CDR3 loop spans 16 amino acids. The germline gives CDR1 LGHDT, CDR2 YNNKEL (reference sequence). CDR3 in amino acids: CASSQADNYSNQPQHF. In DNA form, the CDR3 reads TGTGCCAGCAGCCAAGCGGACAATTATAGCAATCAGCCCCAGCATTTT.

The rearrangement links TRBV11-2 to TRBJ2-1; 7 nucleotides match TRBD2. The CDR3 has 15 amino acids. V shed 1 base, J shed 0 bases, and the junction held 0 bases outside the gene matches. CDR1 is SGHAT and CDR2 is FQNNGV in the germline V gene. CDR3 protein: CASSLGGSSYNEQFF. The CDR3 DNA follows: TGTGCCAGCAGCTTAGGCGGGAGCTCCTACAATGAGCAGTTCTTC.

The genes are TRBV29-1 and TRBJ2-1; the D gene is possibly TRBD2 (5 bases). The CDR3 runs 13 residues. Looked up from germline, CDR1 is SQVTM and CDR2 is ANQGSEA. V lost 4 bases and J 4 bases, leaving 11 bases between the germline ends. The CDR3 bases are TGCAGCGTTGGGGCGAGGGTTTACAATGAGCAGTTCTTC. Its protein product is CSVGARVYNEQFF.

The chain joins TRBV27 to TRBJ2-7, with TRBD1 identical over 9 bases. The CDR3 has 14 amino acids. J lost 4 bases, V lost 2 bases, and 3 bases had no gene match. Germline V gene lookup returns CDR1 MNHEY and CDR2 SMNVEV (reference sequence). CDR3 DNA: TGTGCCAGCAGTTTAGCGACAGGGGGATACGAGCAGTACTTC. Translating gives CASSLATGGYEQYF.

The chain combines TRBV6-6 with TRBJ2-3; D gene ambiguous. Germline V gene data show CDR1 as MNHNY and CDR2 as SVGAGI (reference sequence). The CDR3 sequence is 10 residues long. V was trimmed by 2 bases and J by 11 bases, leaving 5 bases between them. CDR3 sequence reads: CASSYEEQYF. Here the CDR3 DNA reads TGTGCCAGCAGTTACGAGGAGCAGTATTTT.

The genes are TRBV7-2 and TRBJ2-2, with 9 bases fitting TRBD1. The CDR3 contains 16 residues. The germline gives CDR1 SGHTA, CDR2 FQGNSA. The V and J ends lost 4 bases and 0 bases, in that order; junction bases with no gene match: 3. The CDR3 nucleotides are TGTGCCAGCAGCTCCTGGACAGGGGCGAACACCGGGGAGCTGTTTTTT. This encodes CASSSWTGANTGELFF.

The V gene is TRBV3-1 (or the pseudogene TRBV3-2), the J gene TRBJ2-2, with D tentatively TRBD2 (7 bases). Trimming pared 6 bases from V and 5 bases from J, leaving 19 bases between. The length of the CDR3 is 16 residues. Germline V gene lookup returns CDR1 LGHDT and CDR2 YNNKEL (reference sequence). The CDR3 protein is CASSWDSGRGTGELFF. For the CDR3, the DNA is TGTGCCAGCAGTTGGGACTCAGGGAGGGGGACCGGGGAGCTGTTTTTT.

This clone has a single count. The gene calls are TRBV9 and TRBJ2-5, with a possible D match to TRBD2 (5 bases). The germline V gene encodes CDR1 SGDLS and CDR2 YYNGEE. The V and J ends lost 2 bases and 5 bases respectively, with 10 bases between them. The CDR3 has 13 residues. For the CDR3, the DNA is TGTGCCAGCAGCGTCTGGGAGCAGGAGACCCAGTACTTC. It yields the protein CASSVWEQETQYF.

This chain uses TRBV27 with TRBJ2-7; a possible D gene is TRBD2 (6 bases). Germline V gene sequence: CDR1 MNHEY, CDR2 SMNVEV (reference sequence). This CDR3 comprises 17 residues. V shed 3 bases and J shed 6 bases, with 24 bases lying between them. CDR3 region: CASSFSPRVGVGGEQYF. CDR3 sequence (DNA): TGTGCCAGCAGTTTCTCTCCCAGGGTGGGAGTCGGGGGCGAGCAGTACTTC.

This clone showed up just a few times. V and J are TRBV7-9 and TRBJ1-5; unclear D gene. The V end was cut by 3 bases, the J end by 5 bases, with 5 bases between. The CDR3 has 12 residues. Germline CDR1 is SEHNR and CDR2 is FQNEAQ (reference sequence). The CDR3 loop reads CASSFLDQPQHF. In DNA form, the CDR3 reads TGTGCCAGCAGCTTTCTTGATCAGCCCCAGCATTTT.

The chain uses TRBV5-1 and TRBJ2-3; 12 nucleotides match TRBD2. V was clipped by 0 bases and J by 2 bases; unmatched bases: 1. The CDR3 sequence is 16 residues long. Germline V gene lookup returns CDR1 SGHRS and CDR2 YFSETQ. CDR3 amino acids: CASSLGTSGITDTQYF. DNA of the CDR3: TGCGCCAGCAGCTTGGGGACTAGCGGGATCACAGATACGCAGTATTTT.

This chain connects TRBV6-4 to TRBJ2-5; 7 bases align to TRBD2. With V trimmed by 6 bases and J by 4 bases, 11 bases remained unmatched. This CDR3 has 15 amino acids. Germline loops: CDR1 MRHNA, CDR2 SNTAGT. The CDR3 DNA follows: TGTGCCAGCAGACCCGGACTAGGAGACGGAGAGACCCAGTACTTC. Its protein product is CASRPGLGDGETQYF.

The V gene is TRBV12-3 or TRBV12-4, the J gene TRBJ1-2; the D gene is possibly TRBD1 (5 bases). Trimming left V 5 bases short and J 4 bases short, with 8 bases between. The CDR3 totals 12 residues. In DNA, the CDR3 is TGTGCCAGCAGTCCGACAGCCTATGGCTACACCTTC. Residues: CASSPTAYGYTF.